One sample yielded the 2 T cell receptor beta chains listed below, sequenced in a study of control samples from healthy donors and cancer patients. Method: immunoSEQ multiplex PCR; TCRdb's copy keeps in-frame clones and lacks some. The sample includes 150,000 to 180,000 clones, 90% to 95% of them seen just once. The material sequenced was blood. These receptors were taken from a man aged 40-49 years in good health.

This chain connects TRBV27 to TRBJ2-7, with D uncertain. Germline V gene sequence: CDR1 MNHEY, CDR2 SMNVEV (reference sequence). V dropped 2 bases and J dropped 11 bases, with 10 bases sitting between them. The CDR3 is 11 amino acids. CDR3 amino acids: CASSLGPLEYF. The CDR3, as DNA: TGTGCCAGCAGTTTAGGGCCCCTAGAGTACTTC.

The chain is built from TRBV5-1 and TRBJ2-7; TRBD2 might be the D (6 bases). The CDR3 is 14 amino acids. Per germline, CDR1 SGHRS and CDR2 YFSETQ. Trimming stripped 6 bases from V and 0 bases from J, with 13 bases between. CDR3 amino acids: CASNRDWSSYEQYF. The DNA of the CDR3 is TGCGCCAGCAACCGGGACTGGAGCTCCTACGAGCAGTACTTC.